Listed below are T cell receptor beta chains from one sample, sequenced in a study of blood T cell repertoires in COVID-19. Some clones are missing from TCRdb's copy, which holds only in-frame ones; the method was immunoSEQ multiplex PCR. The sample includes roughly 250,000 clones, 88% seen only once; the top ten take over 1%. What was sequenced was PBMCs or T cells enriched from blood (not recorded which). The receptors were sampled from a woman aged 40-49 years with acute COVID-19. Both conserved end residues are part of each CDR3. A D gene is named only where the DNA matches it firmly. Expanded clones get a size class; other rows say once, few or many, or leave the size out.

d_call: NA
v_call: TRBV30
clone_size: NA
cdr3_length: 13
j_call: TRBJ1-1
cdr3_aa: CAWSVSAGTEAFF
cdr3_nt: TGTGCCTGGAGTGTAAGCGCGGGCACTGAAGCTTTCTTT

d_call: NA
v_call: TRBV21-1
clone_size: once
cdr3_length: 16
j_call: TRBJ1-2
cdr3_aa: CASSASGTASVYGYTF
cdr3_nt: TGTGCCAGCAGCGCCTCAGGGACAGCCTCCGTCTATGGCTACACCTTC

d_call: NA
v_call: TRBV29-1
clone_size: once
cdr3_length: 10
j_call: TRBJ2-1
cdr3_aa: CSGGEDEQFF
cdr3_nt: TGCAGCGGGGGGGAGGATGAGCAGTTCTTC

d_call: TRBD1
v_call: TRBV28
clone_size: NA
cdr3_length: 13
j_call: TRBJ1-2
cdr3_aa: CASSLDRENGYTF
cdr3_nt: TGTGCCAGCAGTCTGGACAGGGAAAATGGCTACACCTTC

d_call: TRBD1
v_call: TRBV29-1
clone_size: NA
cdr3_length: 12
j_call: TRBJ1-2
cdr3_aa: CSVGTEAYGYTF
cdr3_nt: TGCAGCGTGGGGACAGAAGCCTATGGCTACACCTTC

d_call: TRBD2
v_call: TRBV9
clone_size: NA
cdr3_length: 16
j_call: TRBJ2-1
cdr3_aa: CASSQTAGRGGNEQFF
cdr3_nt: TGTGCCAGCAGCCAAACAGCGGGAAGGGGTGGCAATGAGCAGTTCTTC

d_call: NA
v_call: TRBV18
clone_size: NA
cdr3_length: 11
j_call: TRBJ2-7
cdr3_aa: CASSDMYEQYF
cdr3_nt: TGTGCCAGCTCCGACATGTACGAGCAGTACTTC

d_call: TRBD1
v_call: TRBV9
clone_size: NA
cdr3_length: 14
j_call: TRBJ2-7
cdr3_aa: CASSVGQGPYEQYF
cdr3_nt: TGTGCCAGCAGCGTGGGACAGGGACCCTACGAGCAGTACTTC

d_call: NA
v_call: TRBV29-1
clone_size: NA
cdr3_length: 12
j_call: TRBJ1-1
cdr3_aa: CSAGRGSTEAFF
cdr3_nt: TGCAGCGCTGGTCGAGGGTCGACTGAAGCTTTCTTT

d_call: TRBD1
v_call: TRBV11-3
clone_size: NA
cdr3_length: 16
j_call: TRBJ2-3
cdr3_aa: CASSLVGQAPRDTQYF
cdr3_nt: TGTGCCAGCAGCTTAGTGGGACAGGCTCCTCGAGATACGCAGTATTTT